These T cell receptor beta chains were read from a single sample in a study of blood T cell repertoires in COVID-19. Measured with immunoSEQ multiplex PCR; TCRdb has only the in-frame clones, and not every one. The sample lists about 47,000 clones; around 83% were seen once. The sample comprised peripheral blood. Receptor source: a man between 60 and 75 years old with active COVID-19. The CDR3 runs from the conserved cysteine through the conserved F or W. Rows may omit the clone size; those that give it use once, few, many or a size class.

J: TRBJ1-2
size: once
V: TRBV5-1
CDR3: CASSNFDGASGGYTF

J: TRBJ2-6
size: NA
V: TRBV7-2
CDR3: CASSLVPRQGASGANVLTF

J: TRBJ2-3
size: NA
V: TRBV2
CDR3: CASSGWSTSGEDTQYF

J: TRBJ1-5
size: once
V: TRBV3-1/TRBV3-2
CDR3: CASSPPGGQPQHF

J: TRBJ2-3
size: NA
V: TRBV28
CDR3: CASLSGPSTDTQYF

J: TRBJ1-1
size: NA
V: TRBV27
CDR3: CASSLRGMNTEAFF

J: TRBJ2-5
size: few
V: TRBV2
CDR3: CASSEWLAGGRETQYF

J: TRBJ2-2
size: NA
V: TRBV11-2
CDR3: CASSWDINTGELFF

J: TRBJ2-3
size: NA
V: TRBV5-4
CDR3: CASSPSSSGGGHTQYF

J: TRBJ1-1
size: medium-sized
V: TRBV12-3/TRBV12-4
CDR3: CASSLTGRPEAFF

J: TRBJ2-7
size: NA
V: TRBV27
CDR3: CASSLRGIYEQYF

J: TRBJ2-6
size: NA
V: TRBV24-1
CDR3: CATSDSRSGANVLTF

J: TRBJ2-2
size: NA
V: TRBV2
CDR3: CASSEATSGGELFF

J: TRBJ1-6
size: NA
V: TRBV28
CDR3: CASSRLRGRVYNSPLHF

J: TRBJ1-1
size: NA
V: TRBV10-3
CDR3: CAISEGAEPNTEAFF

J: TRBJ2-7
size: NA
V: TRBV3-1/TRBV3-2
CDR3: CASSPRGQGLSYEQYF

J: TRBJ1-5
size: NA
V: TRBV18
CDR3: CASSAPGQGARRQPQHF

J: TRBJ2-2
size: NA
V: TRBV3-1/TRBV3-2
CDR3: CASSQGGTGELFF

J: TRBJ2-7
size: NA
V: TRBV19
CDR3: CASQDAYEQYF

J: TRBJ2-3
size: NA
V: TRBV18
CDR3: CASSPQRSDTQYF

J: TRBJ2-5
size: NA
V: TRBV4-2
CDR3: CASSPGLAGGRETQYF

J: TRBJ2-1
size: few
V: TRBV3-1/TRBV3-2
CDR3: CASSSSLWGINEQFF

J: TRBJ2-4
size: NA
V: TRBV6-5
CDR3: CASSYSIGLAKNIQYF

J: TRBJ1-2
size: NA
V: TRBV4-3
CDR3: CASSGQHRAYGYTF

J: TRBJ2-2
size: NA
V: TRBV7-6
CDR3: CASSLEATTTNTGELFF

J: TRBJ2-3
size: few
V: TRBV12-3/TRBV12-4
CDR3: CASSFQGADTQYF

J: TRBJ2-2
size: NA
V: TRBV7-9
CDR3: CASSRTRDSYTGELFF

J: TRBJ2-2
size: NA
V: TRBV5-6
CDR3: CASSLDGTTFTGELFF

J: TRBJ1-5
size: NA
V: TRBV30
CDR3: CAWSVQGDQPQHF

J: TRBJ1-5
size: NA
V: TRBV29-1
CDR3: CSVALGRGQNQPQHF

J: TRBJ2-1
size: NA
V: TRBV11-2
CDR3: CASSLTQVAYNEQFF

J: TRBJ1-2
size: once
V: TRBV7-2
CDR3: CASSLGGPNYGYTF

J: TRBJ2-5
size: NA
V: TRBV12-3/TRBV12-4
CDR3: CASSSNRGETQYF

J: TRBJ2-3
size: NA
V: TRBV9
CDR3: CASSTPSGLNTQYF

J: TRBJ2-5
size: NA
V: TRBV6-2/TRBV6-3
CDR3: CASSHGSGVLETQYF

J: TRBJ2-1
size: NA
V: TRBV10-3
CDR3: CAISDYRGRNEQFF

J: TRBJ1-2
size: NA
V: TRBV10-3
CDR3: CASGEGANYGYTF

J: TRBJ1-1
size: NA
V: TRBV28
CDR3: CASRELQGGAFF

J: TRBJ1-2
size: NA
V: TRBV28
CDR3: CASSPGDKNYGYTF

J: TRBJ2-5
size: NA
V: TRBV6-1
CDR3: CASSELAGGQETQYF

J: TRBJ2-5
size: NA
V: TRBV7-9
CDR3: CASSPSGRKTQYF

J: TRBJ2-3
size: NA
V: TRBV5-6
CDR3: CASKIRTSGTRGNTQYF

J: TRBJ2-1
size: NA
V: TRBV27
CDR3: CASSPVAGGAYNEQFF

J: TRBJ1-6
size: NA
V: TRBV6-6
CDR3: CASTSDRRSPLHF

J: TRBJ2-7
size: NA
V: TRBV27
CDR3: CASSFGTGDYEQYF

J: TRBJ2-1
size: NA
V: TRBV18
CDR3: CASSPGQSSYNEQFF

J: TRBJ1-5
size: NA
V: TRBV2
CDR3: CASSVDNNQPQHF

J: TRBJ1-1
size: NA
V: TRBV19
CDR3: CASSIGGQNTEAFF

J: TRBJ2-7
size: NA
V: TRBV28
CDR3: CASSFTSDSYEQYF

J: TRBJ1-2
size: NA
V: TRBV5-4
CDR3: CASKGGVLDGYTF

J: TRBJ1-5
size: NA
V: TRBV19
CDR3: CASSMVQNQPQHF

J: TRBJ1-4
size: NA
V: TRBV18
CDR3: CASSPGQGGEKLFF

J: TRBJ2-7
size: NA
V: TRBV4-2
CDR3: CASSRTGSTYEQYF

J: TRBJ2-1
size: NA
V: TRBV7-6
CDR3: CASSRTSGSSYNEQFF

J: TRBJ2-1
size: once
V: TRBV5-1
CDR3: CASSLVGGLPYNEQFF

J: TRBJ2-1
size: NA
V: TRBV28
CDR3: CASSLVSVAYNEQFF

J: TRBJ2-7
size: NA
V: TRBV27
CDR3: CASSGGLGRAYEQYF

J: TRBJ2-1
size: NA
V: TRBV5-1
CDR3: CASIPGASGLYNEQFF

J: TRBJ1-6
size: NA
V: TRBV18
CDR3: CASSPNRDSPLHF

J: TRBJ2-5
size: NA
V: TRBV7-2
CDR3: CASSLTGGRQETQYF